Below, 10 T cell receptor beta chains from the same sample are listed, as sequenced in a study of OX40 agonist ivuxolimab in advanced cancers. Method: immunoSEQ multiplex PCR; TCRdb's copy keeps in-frame clones and lacks some. The sample shows tens of thousands of clones, 70% to 90% of them seen only once. The starting material was CD4+ or CD8+ T cells sorted from blood, obtained in a trial of the OX40 agonist ivuxolimab. The source is an adult with an advanced solid tumor such as melanoma, head and neck, liver or kidney cancer.

The chain employs TRBV11-3 and TRBJ2-3, with 7 bases aligning to TRBD1. V was clipped by 5 bases and J by 2 bases; unmatched bases: 4. Germline V gene data show CDR1 as SGHNT and CDR2 as YENEEA. The CDR3 loop spans 14 amino acids. The CDR3 bases are TGTGCCAGCAGCCAGGGGGACGACACAGATACGCAGTATTTT. Amino acid sequence: CASSQGDDTDTQYF. Full variable domain (missing parts from reference TRBV11-3 and TRBJ2-3): EAGVVQSPRYKIIEKKQPVAFWCNPISGHNTLYWYLQNLGQGPELLIRYENEEAVDDSQLPKDRFSAERLKGVDSTLKIQPAELGDSAVYLCASSQGDDTDTQYFGPGTRLTVL.

This chain links TRBV7-2 with TRBJ2-1; no clear D. The CDR3 totals 14 residues. Between the trimmed V and J ends, which lost 5 bases and 7 bases, there was a span of 15 bases. Germline-derived CDR1 and CDR2 are SGHTA and FQGNSA. The chain's CDR3 is CASSLERALNEQFF. CDR3 DNA sequence: TGTGCCAGCAGCCTCGAAAGGGCGCTGAATGAGCAGTTCTTC.

V is TRBV2 and J is TRBJ2-3; 9 positions agree with TRBD2. This CDR3 spans 14 amino acids. V trimming: 5 bases; J trimming: 3 bases; junction bases outside the gene matches: 3. Germline values: CDR1 SNHLY, CDR2 FYNNEI. The CDR3 sequence is CASSISGRTDTQYF. The CDR3 bases are TGTGCCAGCAGTATCAGCGGGAGGACAGATACGCAGTATTTT.

This chain joins TRBV10-3 and TRBJ1-1, with a possible D match to TRBD1 (5 bases). There are 14 residues in the CDR3. The germline gives CDR1 ENHRY, CDR2 SYGVKD. The V and J ends lost 0 bases and 2 bases respectively, with 7 bases between them. CDR3 in amino acids: CAISESGLNTEAFF. CDR3 in DNA: TGTGCCATCAGTGAGTCGGGACTTAACACTGAAGCTTTCTTT.

The V call is TRBV10-1, the J call TRBJ2-4; D possibly corresponds to TRBD1 (6 bases). V was shortened by 4 bases and J by 9 bases, with 13 bases between the two germline ends. The CDR3 loop spans 13 amino acids. Germline CDR1 is WNHNN and CDR2 is SYGVQD (reference sequence). CDR3 region: CASSVERGSIQYF. The CDR3 DNA is TGCGCCAGCAGTGTGGAGAGGGGGAGCATTCAGTACTTC.

This clone was picked up a small number of times. The chain carries TRBV29-1 and TRBJ2-7, with D possibly being TRBD1 or TRBD2 (6 bases each). The CDR3 is 13 residues long. Trimming took 7 bases from V and 0 from J, leaving 13 bases between them. From germline, CDR1 is SQVTM and CDR2 ANQGSEA. DNA for the CDR3: TGCAGCGCATCCGAGGGGGGCTCCTACGAGCAGTACTTC. Residues: CSASEGGSYEQYF.

This clone has a single count. The rearrangement uses TRBV5-4 and TRBJ1-2; TRBD1 agrees at 9 bases. Germline CDR1 reads SGHNT; CDR2 reads YYREEE (reference sequence). V shed 0 bases and J 4 bases; nucleotides not matched to a gene: 7. This CDR3 contains 16 residues. The CDR3 DNA reads as TGTGCCAGCAGCTTGGACCTACAGGGGGCAGGCTATGGCTACACCTTC. This sequence encodes CASSLDLQGAGYGYTF. Variable domain in full (rest from reference TRBV5-4 and TRBJ1-2): ETGVTQSPTHLIKTRGQQVTLRCSSQSGHNTVSWYQQALGQGPQFIFQYYREEENGRGNFPPRFSGLQFPNYSSELNVNALELDDSALYLCASSLDLQGAGYGYTFGSGTRLTVV.

The J gene is TRBJ2-7, the V gene TRBV19; weak D call: TRBD2 (6 bases). CDR3 size: 17 residues. Trimming removed 6 bases at V and 3 bases at J, with 24 bases between. The germline V gene encodes CDR1 LNHDA and CDR2 SQIVND (reference sequence). CDR3 amino acids: CASSQFLGTRYHYEQYF. The CDR3 bases are TGTGCCAGTAGCCAATTCTTAGGGACTCGCTATCACTACGAGCAGTACTTC.

The genes are TRBV14 and TRBJ2-6; D is possibly TRBD1 or TRBD2 (5 bases each). The CDR3 is made up of 18 amino acids. Germline V gives CDR1 SGHDN, CDR2 FVKESK. The germline V and J ends were trimmed by 3 bases and 0 bases, with 15 bases remaining between them. The CDR3 DNA reads TGTGCCAGCAGCCAGACGGGGACCGCCAGCTCTGGGGCCAACGTCCTGACTTTC. Its translation: CASSQTGTASSGANVLTF.

V and J are TRBV5-1 and TRBJ1-1; tentative D call: TRBD1 (5 bases). V lost 5 bases to trimming and J lost 3 bases, with 20 bases between them. This CDR3 spans 16 amino acids. The V gene's germline CDR1 is SGHRS and CDR2 YFSETQ. This CDR3 is CASSEQGRVADTEAFF. CDR3 in DNA: TGCGCCAGCAGTGAGCAGGGACGTGTTGCGGACACTGAAGCTTTCTTT.